The 30 T cell receptor beta chains below all came from one sample that was sequenced in a study of blood T cell repertoires in COVID-19. Some clones are missing from TCRdb's copy, which holds only in-frame ones; the method was immunoSEQ multiplex PCR. The sample lists fewer than 200,000 clones, about 88% seen once, with approximately 9% in the top ten. What was sequenced was PBMCs or T cells enriched from blood (not recorded which). Source of these receptors: a woman under 30 who had recovered from COVID-19.

This chain joins TRBV15 and TRBJ2-3; 7 bases line up with TRBD1. Germline CDR1 is LNHNV and CDR2 is YYDKDF (reference sequence). This CDR3 region has 13 residues. V gave up 2 bases and J gave up 14 bases; unmatched junction bases: 10. As DNA, the CDR3 is TGTGCCACCAGCAGAAACAGGGGCAATACTGGGTATTTT. This codes for CATSRNRGNTGYF.

The chain is built from TRBV5-1 and TRBJ2-1, with D perhaps TRBD2 (5 bases). CDR3 length: 12 amino acids. Germline V gene sequence: CDR1 SGHRS, CDR2 YFSETQ. DNA for the CDR3: TGCGCGACCGGGGAGTCCTACAATGAGCAGTTCTTC. Protein sequence: CATGESYNEQFF.

This clone appeared a single time. The chain uses TRBV18 and TRBJ1-2, with D perhaps matching TRBD1 (5 bases). The germline V gene has CDR1 KGHSH and CDR2 LQKENI. V was pared by 2 bases and J by 8 bases, with 24 bases between. This CDR3 is built from 17 residues. CDR3 in amino acids: CASSPTYGRKGLGGYTF. CDR3 coding DNA: TGTGCCAGCTCACCAACTTATGGTCGTAAGGGACTCGGCGGCTACACCTTC.

In nucleotides, the CDR3 is TGTGCCAGCAGTCGCCCGACAGGCTGGGGGGGCTACACCTTC. This encodes CASSRPTGWGGYTF. The chain joins TRBV28 to TRBJ1-2; tentatively, D is TRBD1 (6 bases). This CDR3 comprises 14 residues. Between the trimmed V and J ends, which lost 5 bases and 8 bases, there was a span of 18 bases. Germline CDR1 and CDR2: MDHEN and SYDVKM.

This sequence joins TRBV3-1 (or the pseudogene TRBV3-2) and TRBJ1-6; D uncertain. This CDR3 has 14 residues. The germline V and J ends were trimmed by 0 bases and 8 bases, with 8 bases remaining between them. Germline CDR1 reads LGHDT; CDR2 reads YNNKEL (reference sequence). The CDR3 loop is CASSQDPGYSPLHF. For the CDR3, the DNA is TGTGCCAGCAGCCAAGATCCCGGGTATTCACCCCTCCACTTT.

V and J are TRBV28 and TRBJ2-7; 10 bases fit TRBD1. Germline CDR1 is MDHEN and CDR2 is SYDVKM. Trimming cost V 4 bases and J 4 bases; bases outside gene matches: 7. This CDR3 has 15 residues. DNA for the CDR3: TGTGCCAGCAGTTCTCACGGGACAGGGGTTTACGAGCAGTACTTC. This codes for CASSSHGTGVYEQYF.

V and J are TRBV28 and TRBJ2-4; TRBD2 might be the D (5 bases). CDR3 length equals 13 residues. From germline, CDR1 is MDHEN and CDR2 SYDVKM. The ends were cut back, 5 bases at V and 4 bases at J, with 9 bases in the middle. As DNA, the CDR3 is TGTGCCAGCAGTCTTGGACTGAAAAACATTCAGTACTTC. Residues: CASSLGLKNIQYF.

The CDR3 loop reads CASSPTGDTDTQYF. CDR3 DNA sequence: TGTGCCAGCAGCCCGACAGGTGACACAGATACGCAGTATTTT. The chain has TRBV5-4 and TRBJ2-3; a possible D gene is TRBD1 (6 bases). The CDR3 runs 14 residues. V lost 4 bases and J 2 bases, leaving 11 bases between the germline ends. Germline V gives CDR1 SGHNT, CDR2 YYREEE (reference sequence). Complete variable domain (other parts from reference TRBV5-4 and TRBJ2-3): ETGVTQSPTHLIKTRGQQVTLRCSSQSGHNTVSWYQQALGQGPQFIFQYYREEENGRGNFPPRFSGLQFPNYSSELNVNALELDDSALYLCASSPTGDTDTQYFGPGTRLTVL.

V is TRBV19 and J is TRBJ1-2; 9 positions match TRBD1. Germline values: CDR1 LNHDA, CDR2 SQIVND (reference sequence). The CDR3 runs to 14 residues. Trimming removed 5 bases from V and 7 bases from J; junction bases left unmatched: 8. The CDR3 is CASSPLDRGGGYTF. In DNA, the CDR3 is TGTGCCAGTAGTCCCTTGGACAGGGGTGGTGGCTACACCTTC.

This clone was recorded only once. The J gene is TRBJ2-5, the V gene TRBV7-2, with 10 positions matching TRBD2. The CDR3 length is 16 residues. The J segment lost 2 bases and the V segment lost 1 base, leaving 4 bases of the junction unmatched. CDR1 is SGHTA, CDR2 FQGNSA, per germline. CDR3 protein: CASSLGGTSVQETQYF. CDR3 in DNA: TGTGCCAGCAGCTTAGGCGGGACTAGCGTGCAAGAGACCCAGTACTTC.

The V and J genes are TRBV27 and TRBJ2-5; D is possibly TRBD2 (6 bases). Trimming shortened V by 6 bases and J by 4 bases, and 18 bases separated the two germline ends. This CDR3 is built from 15 residues. From germline, CDR1 is MNHEY and CDR2 SMNVEV (reference sequence). CDR3 residues: CASSLGLFPLETQYF. CDR3 in DNA: TGTGCCAGCAGCCTAGGACTATTTCCTTTAGAGACCCAGTACTTC.

The chain recombines TRBV28 with TRBJ1-2, with unresolved D. CDR1 is MDHEN and CDR2 is SYDVKM in the germline V gene. The CDR3 spans 15 residues. V was clipped by 6 bases and J by 2 bases, with 16 bases between them. The CDR3 reads CASRLAADMNYGYTF. The CDR3 DNA follows: TGTGCCAGCAGACTAGCCGCTGATATGAACTATGGCTACACCTTC.

The V and J genes are TRBV28 and TRBJ1-2; no clear D gene. V was cut by 5 bases and J by 2 bases, with 12 bases left in between. The CDR3 has 14 residues. Germline V CDR1 and CDR2: MDHEN, SYDVKM. The CDR3 sequence: CASSRQSGNYGYTF. The DNA for the CDR3 is TGTGCCAGCAGTCGTCAATCGGGGAACTATGGCTACACCTTC.

This clone was picked up a small number of times. The genes are TRBV19 and TRBJ1-1; D is perhaps TRBD1 (6 bases). This CDR3 spans 13 amino acids. CDR1 is LNHDA and CDR2 is SQIVND in the germline V gene (reference sequence). The V end was cut by 6 bases, the J end by 5 bases, with 13 bases between. CDR3 sequence (DNA): TGTGCCAGTAGGGCACAGGGAGGGACTGAAGCTTTCTTT. Protein sequence: CASRAQGGTEAFF.

The chain has TRBV2 and TRBJ1-2; D might be TRBD1 (5 bases). The length of the CDR3 is 12 residues. Trimming left V 4 bases short and J 8 bases short, with 11 bases between. Germline V gene sequence: CDR1 SNHLY, CDR2 FYNNEI. The CDR3 protein is CASSGDSSGYTF. In DNA form, the CDR3 reads TGTGCCAGCAGTGGAGACAGTTCCGGCTACACCTTC.

The V gene is TRBV30, the J gene TRBJ2-1; perhaps TRBD1 as D (6 bases). Germline V CDR1 and CDR2: GTSNPN, SVGIG (reference sequence). The CDR3 runs 12 residues. Between the trimmed V and J ends, which lost 3 bases and 9 bases, there was a span of 12 bases. CDR3 nucleotides: TGTGCCTGGAGGGAGTTAGGGGGTGAGCAGTTCTTC. This codes for CAWRELGGEQFF.

The rearrangement joins TRBV29-1 to TRBJ2-3; tentatively, D is TRBD2 (5 bases). This CDR3 region has 14 residues. The germline V gene encodes CDR1 SQVTM and CDR2 ANQGSEA. Trimming cost V 5 bases and J 4 bases, with 16 bases left between them. CDR3: CSVSIPWRSDTQYF. The CDR3 coding sequence is TGCAGCGTTTCTATACCTTGGAGGTCAGATACGCAGTATTTT.

V and J are TRBV5-5 and TRBJ2-7; perhaps TRBD2 as D (6 bases). V lost 2 bases and J lost 7, with 22 bases in between. In germline, CDR1 is SGHKS, CDR2 YYEKEE (reference sequence). The CDR3 loop spans 16 amino acids. The CDR3 coding sequence is TGTGCCAGCAGCTTCGGAGGGTGGACGGGGACGTGGGAGCAGTACTTC. Its protein product is CASSFGGWTGTWEQYF. The variable domain in full, completed from reference TRBV5-5 and TRBJ2-7, reads DAGVTQSPTHLIKTRGQQVTLRCSPISGHKSVSWYQQVLGQGPQFIFQYYEKEERGRGNFPDRFSARQFPNYSSELNVNALLLGDSALYLCASSFGGWTGTWEQYFGPGTRLTVT.

This rearrangement joins TRBV24-1 to TRBJ1-4, with D perhaps TRBD1 (6 bases). Germline V gene sequence: CDR1 KGHDR, CDR2 SFDVKD. The CDR3 length is 15 residues. V lost 4 bases and J lost 5, with 13 bases in between. CDR3: CATSDSTGQNEKLFF. CDR3 bases: TGTGCCACCAGTGACTCTACGGGACAAAATGAAAAACTGTTTTTT.

The chain carries TRBV3-1 (or the pseudogene TRBV3-2) and TRBJ1-1, with 7 bases lining up with TRBD1. The CDR3 length is 14 residues. Germline lookup yields CDR1 LGHDT and CDR2 YNNKEL (reference sequence). J was trimmed by 4 bases and V by 4 bases; bases with no gene match: 6. CDR3 protein: CASSLTTGSTEAFF. The CDR3, as DNA: TGTGCCAGCAGCCTAACGACAGGGAGCACTGAAGCTTTCTTT.

V and J are TRBV9 and TRBJ1-2; possible D gene TRBD1, 6 bases. Trimming pared 3 bases from V and 4 bases from J, leaving 13 bases between. Germline-derived CDR1 and CDR2 are SGDLS and YYNGEE. The CDR3 is 14 amino acids. The chain's CDR3 is CASSAPGVSYGYTF. CDR3 nucleotides: TGTGCCAGCAGCGCCCCAGGGGTCAGCTATGGCTACACCTTC.

This chain joins TRBV3-1 (or the pseudogene TRBV3-2) and TRBJ1-1; 9 positions match TRBD1. Germline CDR1 reads LGHDT; CDR2 reads YNNKEL (reference sequence). The CDR3 covers 15 residues. With V trimmed by 1 base and J by 1 base, 1 base remained unmatched. CDR3 in amino acids: CASSQVTGGNTEAFF. Here the CDR3 DNA reads TGTGCCAGCAGCCAAGTGACAGGGGGGAACACTGAAGCTTTCTTT.

The rearrangement joins TRBV19 to TRBJ2-1, with a tentative D call TRBD1 (6 bases). Germline loops: CDR1 LNHDA, CDR2 SQIVND (reference sequence). CDR3 length: 14 residues. Trimming removed 7 bases at V and 10 bases at J, with 20 bases between. The CDR3 reads CASTTGHLRREQFF. CDR3 coding DNA: TGTGCCAGTACTACGGGACATCTTAGACGGGAGCAGTTCTTC.

The rearrangement joins TRBV28 to TRBJ2-1; TRBD2 matches at 11 bases. CDR3 length equals 15 residues. CDR1 is MDHEN, CDR2 SYDVKM, per germline. The V and J ends lost 4 bases and 7 bases, in that order; junction bases with no gene match: 6. The CDR3 bases are TGTGCCAGCAGTTACGTAGCGGGAGGGGGGAATGAGCAGTTCTTC. This sequence encodes CASSYVAGGGNEQFF. The full variable domain, rest sourced from reference TRBV28 and TRBJ2-1, is DVKVTQSSRYLVKRTGEKVFLECVQDMDHENMFWYRQDPGLGLRLIYFSYDVKMKEKGDIPEGYSVSREKKERFSLILESASTNQTSMYLCASSYVAGGGNEQFFGPGTRLTVL.

The genes are TRBV18 and TRBJ2-3; 9 bases fit TRBD2. Germline trimming cut 6 bases from V and 2 bases from J; bases unmatched to any gene: 15. The CDR3 runs to 18 residues. In germline, CDR1 is KGHSH, CDR2 LQKENI. CDR3 sequence reads: CASSPLGGGARVTDTQYF. CDR3 nucleotides: TGTGCCAGCTCGCCTTTGGGCGGGGGGGCACGGGTCACAGATACGCAGTATTTT.

This chain links TRBV7-9 with TRBJ2-7; D gene unclear. V lost 0 bases, J lost 3 bases, and 3 bases lay in between. Per germline, CDR1 SEHNR and CDR2 FQNEAQ (reference sequence). This CDR3 spans 12 amino acids. CDR3 loop: CASSLANYEQYF. The CDR3 DNA reads as TGTGCCAGCAGCTTAGCTAACTACGAGCAGTACTTC.

This clone was detected only once. The chain couples TRBV11-2 to TRBJ2-2; D is perhaps TRBD2 (7 bases). V lost 5 bases, J lost 2 bases, and 15 bases lay in between. The CDR3 is made up of 16 amino acids. Germline V gene sequence: CDR1 SGHAT, CDR2 FQNNGV. The CDR3 loop is CASSPVGGANTGELFF. CDR3 DNA: TGTGCCAGCAGCCCCGTAGGGGGGGCCAACACCGGGGAGCTGTTTTTT.

The chain joins TRBV5-1 to TRBJ2-1; 7 bases align to TRBD2. The length of the CDR3 is 16 residues. Germline CDR1 and CDR2: SGHRS and YFSETQ. Trimming removed 3 bases from V and 2 bases from J; junction bases left unmatched: 8. The CDR3 sequence is CASSSGTTVPYNEQFF. The CDR3 DNA reads TGCGCCAGCAGCTCCGGGACTACCGTACCCTACAATGAGCAGTTCTTC.

The chain has TRBV6-5 and TRBJ1-1; the D gene is possibly TRBD1 (6 bases). Germline CDR1 reads MNHEY; CDR2 reads SVGAGI. The V end was cut by 6 bases, the J end by 10 bases, with 15 bases between. This CDR3 is 12 amino acids long. CDR3 amino acids: CASSYNRERAFF. In nucleotides, the CDR3 is TGTGCCAGCAGCTACAACAGGGAGAGAGCTTTCTTT.

The count of this clone is one. V gene TRBV4-2 combines with J gene TRBJ2-3; D possibly corresponds to TRBD1 (6 bases). Germline V gene lookup returns CDR1 LGHNA and CDR2 YNFKEQ. This CDR3 has 16 amino acids. Trimming took 3 bases from V and 2 from J, leaving 15 bases between them. The CDR3 loop is CASSHWDIKDTDTQYF. CDR3 DNA: TGTGCCAGCAGCCACTGGGACATCAAAGACACAGATACGCAGTATTTT.